This TCR beta chain was documented in a study of vaccination and CD4 T cells after COVID-19. Study information: Four females and six males made up the convalescents, with two Hispanic. A median of approximately 72 days (range 14 to 241) separated dose two from the taking of post-vaccine samples.

Remarks on this clonotype: Its antigen is unidentified.

Germline loops: CDR1 MNHEY, CDR2 SMNVEV (reference sequence). With V trimmed by 0 bases and J by 4 bases, 17 bases remained unmatched. The CDR3 length is 19 residues. This sample's treatment: approximately nine-day PBMC culture with coronavirus spike peptide pools or control peptides (ViraFEST assay). Sequencing of the DNA from cultured CD4+ T cells was carried out with the Oncomine TCR Beta short-read assay. Once CD4+ T cells had been cultured, genomic DNA was extracted from them. TCRdb reprocessed the PCR reads with MiXCR, giving one entry per CDR3 protein. The table shows about 15,000 distinct CDR3 sequences, with approximately 70% occurring only once.

The receptor's source is a human donor who had recovered from COVID-19. This chain links TRBV27 with TRBJ2-5; TRBD2 agrees at 7 bases. The sample was CD4+ T cells from blood, cultured in vitro. In DNA, the CDR3 is TGTGCCAGCAGTTTATCGGGTGTGGGAAGGGCGGGAGTTAGAGAGACCCAGTACTTC. This gives the protein CASSLSGVGRAGVRETQYF.